Following are 23 T cell receptor beta chains from one sample sequenced in a study of cytomegalovirus exposure and HLA in healthy donors. The primer mix had 60 Vbeta and 13 Jbeta primers. Repertoires were generated with immunoSEQ multiplex PCR, while TCRdb's copy carries only in-frame clones and drops some. The table lists about 140,000 clones, approximately 84% of them singletons. Sequences were obtained from PBMCs. The receptors derive from a woman in her fifties or sixties in good health and CMV-seropositive.

The chain couples TRBV10-3 to TRBJ2-1, with 11 bases matching TRBD2. CDR1 and CDR2 from the germline V gene are ENHRY and SYGVKD. The CDR3 consists of 13 residues. J lost 6 bases, V lost 6 bases, and 1 base had no gene match. CDR3 loop: CAIRLAGANEQFF. In DNA form, the CDR3 reads TGTGCCATCAGACTAGCGGGAGCCAATGAGCAGTTCTTC.

About this clone: Other DNA sequences of this sample code for an identical CDR3. The chain links TRBV9 to TRBJ2-5; the D is unclear. Germline V gene lookup returns CDR1 SGDLS and CDR2 YYNGEE. Trimming shortened V by 4 bases and J by 5 bases, and 6 bases separated the two germline ends. This CDR3 comprises 11 residues. CDR3 nucleotide sequence: TGTGCCAGCAGCTCCCTGGAGACCCAGTACTTC. It encodes CASSSLETQYF. The entire variable domain, with the rest obtained from reference TRBV9 and TRBJ2-5, is as follows: DSGVTQTPKHLITATGQRVTLRCSPRSGDLSVYWYQQSLDQGLQFLIQYYNGEERAKGNILERFSAQQFPDLHSELNLSSLELGDSALYFCASSSLETQYFGPGTRLLVL.

The chain recombines TRBV30 with TRBJ2-1; the D gene is possibly TRBD2 (5 bases). Between the trimmed V and J ends, which lost 0 bases and 4 bases, there was a span of 13 bases. The CDR3 is 15 residues long. Germline CDR1 reads GTSNPN; CDR2 reads SVGIG (reference sequence). In nucleotides, the CDR3 is TGTGCCTGGAGTGTAGGGCTAGCTGGGTACAATGAGCAGTTCTTC. This encodes CAWSVGLAGYNEQFF.

The genes are TRBV25-1 and TRBJ2-5, with TRBD2 as a possible D gene (6 bases). Trimming took 2 bases from V and 5 from J, leaving 12 bases between them. Germline-derived CDR1 and CDR2 are MGHDK and SYGVNS. The CDR3 is 14 amino acids. CDR3 in DNA: TGTGCCAGCAGTGAAGGGGGGTGGATGGAGACCCAGTACTTC. As protein: CASSEGGWMETQYF.

A few counts support this clone. The V gene is TRBV4-1, the J gene TRBJ1-4, with D uncertain. The CDR3 has 14 residues. In germline, CDR1 is MGHRA, CDR2 YSYEKL. V was clipped by 2 bases and J by 5 bases, with 9 bases between them. The DNA of the CDR3 is TGCGCCAGCAGCCAACTTGACGGGAATGAAAAACTGTTTTTT. Amino acids: CASSQLDGNEKLFF.

The J gene is TRBJ2-1, the V gene TRBV6-5, with D possibly matching TRBD1 (5 bases). CDR3 size: 13 residues. Germline assignment: CDR1 MNHEY and CDR2 SVGAGI. V was cut by 0 bases and J by 10 bases, with 10 bases left in between. The DNA of the CDR3 is TGTGCCAGCAGTTACTCGACAGCGCAGGAGCAGTTCTTC. Protein product: CASSYSTAQEQFF.

V and J are TRBV7-2 and TRBJ2-7, with D maybe TRBD1 (7 bases). The germline V gene encodes CDR1 SGHTA and CDR2 FQGNSA. This CDR3 has 15 residues. Deletions cut 1 base from V and 2 bases from J, with 12 bases between. The DNA of the CDR3 is TGTGCCAGCAGCTTAGAAGGAGGGGGCGCCTACGAGCAGTACTTC. Its protein is CASSLEGGGAYEQYF.

This sequence joins TRBV6-5 and TRBJ1-1; 8 nucleotides match TRBD1. The germline V gene encodes CDR1 MNHEY and CDR2 SVGAGI. Trimming at V came to 10 bases and at J to 5 bases, leaving 12 bases not matched to a gene. The CDR3 has 14 residues. CDR3 in DNA: TGTGCCACCTTTATATCAGGGGGCGGAACTGAAGCTTTCTTT. This gives the protein CATFISGGGTEAFF.

The V call is TRBV5-1, the J call TRBJ2-6, with 8 bases matching TRBD2. V shed 7 bases, J shed 2 bases, and the junction held 17 bases outside the gene matches. The CDR3 covers 19 residues. From germline, CDR1 is SGHRS and CDR2 YFSETQ. CDR3 coding DNA: TGCGCCAGCCGCCCGCGGGGGGCGGCTGTTACTACTGGGGCCAACGTCCTGACTTTC. Its translation: CASRPRGAAVTTGANVLTF.

This chain links TRBV6-6 with TRBJ1-4; D remains ambiguous. From germline, CDR1 is MNHNY and CDR2 SVGAGI (reference sequence). The CDR3 spans 14 residues. With 7 bases removed from V and 7 bases from J, the gap between germline ends came to 16 bases. The CDR3 sequence: CASTFSIAREKLFF. CDR3 nucleotide sequence: TGTGCCAGCACATTTTCTATTGCCCGTGAAAAACTGTTTTTT.

V usage is TRBV2 and J usage is TRBJ1-6, with TRBD1 matching 7 bases. The CDR3 extends over 14 amino acids. The V and J ends lost 11 bases and 7 bases, in that order; junction bases with no gene match: 11. Germline V gene sequence: CDR1 SNHLY, CDR2 FYNNEI. This CDR3 reads CAGQLGQANSPLHF. The CDR3 DNA follows: TGTGCCGGGCAGCTAGGACAGGCCAATTCACCCCTCCACTTT.

DNA for the CDR3: TGCGCCAGCAGCCGGACTAGCGGGAGGCCAGATACGCAGTATTTT. Residues: CASSRTSGRPDTQYF. The V gene is TRBV4-3, the J gene TRBJ2-3, with 14 bases aligning to TRBD2. The trim removed 4 bases at V and 4 bases at J, leaving 1 base unmatched. The CDR3 sequence is 15 residues long. In germline, CDR1 is LGHNA, CDR2 YSLEER.

This sequence joins TRBV5-4 and TRBJ2-2; 9 nucleotides line up with TRBD2. Germline V CDR1 and CDR2: SGHNT, YYREEE (reference sequence). Trimming removed 3 bases from V and 9 bases from J; junction bases left unmatched: 9. This CDR3 has 15 residues. The CDR3 is CASSSPAGGPRELFF. The DNA for the CDR3 is TGTGCCAGCAGCTCCCCCGCGGGAGGGCCGAGGGAGCTGTTTTTT.

The rearrangement uses TRBV27 and TRBJ2-7; 12 bases fit TRBD2. With V trimmed by 2 bases and J by 5 bases, 4 bases remained unmatched. Germline CDR1 reads MNHEY; CDR2 reads SMNVEV (reference sequence). CDR3 size: 15 residues. CDR3 in amino acids: CASSLTSGRNDEQYF. CDR3 sequence (DNA): TGTGCCAGCAGTTTAACTAGCGGGAGGAATGACGAGCAGTACTTC.

This chain joins TRBV6-5 and TRBJ2-5, with 9 bases lining up with TRBD1. Judging by the DNA end, TRBJ2-7 fits better; the J call may be wrong. This CDR3 contains 14 residues. Germline V gives CDR1 MNHEY, CDR2 SVGAGI. CDR3 DNA sequence: TGTGCCAGCAGACCGACAGGGGGTCCCTACGAGCAGTACTTC. Residues: CASRPTGGPYEQYF.

This clone was detected only once. Other DNA sequences in the sample encode the same CDR3. The rearrangement links TRBV30 to TRBJ2-5; D remains unclear. The assigned J gene may be wrong: the sequence end matches TRBJ2-7 better. Germline V gene lookup returns CDR1 GTSNPN and CDR2 SVGIG (reference sequence). CDR3 length: 12 residues. This CDR3 is CAWSPGSYEQYF. In nucleotides, the CDR3 is TGTGCCTGGAGTCCCGGGTCCTACGAGCAGTACTTC.

The rearrangement uses TRBV10-3 and TRBJ1-1; tentatively, D is TRBD1 (6 bases). V gave up 9 bases and J gave up 0 bases, with 11 bases separating them. Looked up from germline, CDR1 is ENHRY and CDR2 is SYGVKD. The CDR3 consists of 13 residues. CDR3 DNA: TGTGCCATAAGACAGGACATGAACACTGAAGCTTTCTTT. Encoded protein: CAIRQDMNTEAFF.

This chain links TRBV9 with TRBJ1-1; a possible D gene is TRBD1 (5 bases). The CDR3 contains 15 residues. Trimming stripped 4 bases from V and 1 base from J, with 14 bases between. Germline V gene data show CDR1 as SGDLS and CDR2 as YYNGEE. The CDR3 DNA reads as TGTGCCAGCAGCCCCGTCCGGGGGGGGAACACTGAAGCTTTCTTT. It specifies CASSPVRGGNTEAFF. The full variable domain, its missing parts supplied by reference TRBV9 and TRBJ1-1, is DSGVTQTPKHLITATGQRVTLRCSPRSGDLSVYWYQQSLDQGLQFLIQYYNGEERAKGNILERFSAQQFPDLHSELNLSSLELGDSALYFCASSPVRGGNTEAFFGQGTRLTVV.

The gene calls are TRBV4-1 and TRBJ1-5; no reliable D call. There are 14 residues in the CDR3. Germline CDR1 MGHRA, CDR2 YSYEKL. The ends were cut back, 0 bases at V and 6 bases at J, with 9 bases in the middle. As DNA, the CDR3 is TGCGCCAGCAGCCAAGAAGGAGGGAGTCAGCCCCAGCATTTT. Translating gives CASSQEGGSQPQHF.

The chain has TRBV5-1 and TRBJ2-3, with D possibly being TRBD1 (6 bases). Germline CDR1 reads SGHRS; CDR2 reads YFSETQ. Trimming removed 7 bases at V and 2 bases at J, with 11 bases between. CDR3 size: 13 residues. CDR3 in amino acids: CASGTGSTDTQYF. CDR3 DNA sequence: TGCGCCAGCGGAACAGGGTCCACAGATACGCAGTATTTT.

The chain couples TRBV10-2 to TRBJ2-7; TRBD2 might be the D (6 bases). Germline CDR1 WSHSY, CDR2 SAAADI. V lost 10 bases to trimming and J lost 4 bases, with 20 bases between them. The CDR3 consists of 14 residues. CDR3 nucleotide sequence: TGCGCCACCCGTTTTGAGGGAGGCCCTTACGAGCAGTACTTC. It codes for CATRFEGGPYEQYF.

Only a few counts were recorded for this clone. This chain links TRBV4-3 with TRBJ2-3; D uncertain. Trimming stripped 0 bases from V and 3 bases from J, with 7 bases between. Germline V gene sequence: CDR1 LGHNA, CDR2 YSLEER. The CDR3 totals 14 residues. The CDR3, as DNA: TGCGCCAGCAGCCAAGATCCTGTGACAGATACGCAGTATTTT. It codes for CASSQDPVTDTQYF.

V gene TRBV7-2 combines with J gene TRBJ2-4; D perhaps matches TRBD1 (6 bases). CDR3 length: 14 residues. Trimming removed 5 bases from V and 1 base from J, with 9 bases in between. Germline V lookup: CDR1 SGHTA, CDR2 FQGNSA. The DNA for the CDR3 is TGTGCCAGCAGCCATACAGGGGCCAAAAACATTCAGTACTTC. It encodes CASSHTGAKNIQYF.